A single sample gave rise to the 9 T cell receptor beta chains below, sequenced in a study of cytomegalovirus exposure and HLA in healthy donors. The PCR was carried out with 60 Vbeta primers and 13 Jbeta primers. Some clones are missing from TCRdb's copy, which holds only in-frame ones; the method was immunoSEQ multiplex PCR. The profile covers about 130,000 clones, with approximately 87% appearing a single time and around 20% taken by the ten largest. The sequenced sample consisted of PBMCs. These receptors came from a man aged 18 to 35 in good health and CMV-seropositive.

CDR3 region: CSVPEQGASGYTF. DNA of the CDR3: TGCAGCGTCCCCGAACAGGGGGCAAGTGGCTACACCTTC. The chain couples TRBV29-1 to TRBJ1-2, with TRBD1 matching over 9 bases. The J segment lost 7 bases and the V segment lost 6 bases, leaving 9 bases of the junction unmatched. Germline-derived CDR1 and CDR2 are SQVTM and ANQGSEA. This CDR3 is built from 13 residues.

The rearrangement joins TRBV6-1 to TRBJ2-7; D is ambiguous. V lost 0 bases to trimming and J lost 3 bases, with 12 bases between them. Germline lookup yields CDR1 MNHNS and CDR2 SASEGT. The length of the CDR3 is 15 residues. The CDR3 region is CASSEAQEAYYEQYF. Written as DNA, the CDR3 is TGTGCCAGCAGTGAAGCACAAGAGGCCTACTACGAGCAGTACTTC.

V usage is TRBV28 and J usage is TRBJ2-1, with 11 bases identical to TRBD1. This CDR3 is 16 amino acids long. J gave up 7 bases and V 4 bases, and 9 bases lay outside the gene matches. The germline V gene encodes CDR1 MDHEN and CDR2 SYDVKM. The CDR3 region is CASSSPPGQGGNEQFF. The CDR3 nucleotides read TGTGCCAGCAGTTCCCCCCCGGGACAGGGGGGGAATGAGCAGTTCTTC. Combining the CDR3 with reference TRBV28 and TRBJ2-1 gives the whole variable domain DVKVTQSSRYLVKRTGEKVFLECVQDMDHENMFWYRQDPGLGLRLIYFSYDVKMKEKGDIPEGYSVSREKKERFSLILESASTNQTSMYLCASSSPPGQGGNEQFFGPGTRLTVL.

This clone was recorded only once. The rearrangement uses TRBV6-5 and TRBJ2-3; TRBD2 aligns across 7 bases. The germline CDR1 and CDR2 sequences are MNHEY and SVGAGI. CDR3 length equals 15 residues. Trimming at V came to 7 bases and at J to 2 bases, leaving 9 bases not matched to a gene. In DNA form, the CDR3 reads TGTGCCAGCATGACAAGCGGGGTACTCACAGATACGCAGTATTTT. It encodes CASMTSGVLTDTQYF.

J is TRBJ1-2 and V is TRBV9; 9 bases agree with TRBD1. The CDR3 sequence is 14 residues long. V shed 3 bases and J 3 bases; nucleotides not matched to a gene: 3. From germline, CDR1 is SGDLS and CDR2 YYNGEE. As DNA, the CDR3 is TGTGCCAGCAGCGCGGGACAGGGTGACTATGGCTACACCTTC. Its protein product is CASSAGQGDYGYTF. Variable domain in full (rest from reference TRBV9 and TRBJ1-2): DSGVTQTPKHLITATGQRVTLRCSPRSGDLSVYWYQQSLDQGLQFLIQYYNGEERAKGNILERFSAQQFPDLHSELNLSSLELGDSALYFCASSAGQGDYGYTFGSGTRLTVV.

The chain carries TRBV7-9 and TRBJ2-7; TRBD1 is a possible D gene (5 bases). Germline V gene sequence: CDR1 SEHNR, CDR2 FQNEAQ (reference sequence). The CDR3 runs 16 residues. V dropped 0 bases and J dropped 0 bases, with 12 bases sitting between them. CDR3 sequence reads: CASSLAVGLLSYEQYF. The CDR3 DNA reads TGTGCCAGCAGCTTAGCTGTGGGGCTACTCTCCTACGAGCAGTACTTC.

The genes are TRBV15 and TRBJ2-1; 11 bases line up with TRBD2. The CDR3 loop spans 16 amino acids. Germline CDR1 reads LNHNV; CDR2 reads YYDKDF (reference sequence). V gave up 4 bases and J gave up 7 bases; unmatched junction bases: 9. The CDR3 protein is CATSKVASGGPNEQFF. The CDR3 bases are TGTGCCACCAGCAAGGTCGCTAGCGGGGGGCCAAATGAGCAGTTCTTC.

V is TRBV19 and J is TRBJ1-5; the D gene is possibly TRBD1 (6 bases). Trimming cost V 6 bases and J 1 base, with 19 bases left between them. Germline V lookup: CDR1 LNHDA, CDR2 SQIVND (reference sequence). The CDR3 extends over 17 amino acids. CDR3 bases: TGTGCCAGTAGCGGGACACCGAACCCGTTGAGCAATCAGCCCCAGCATTTT. Its protein product is CASSGTPNPLSNQPQHF.

V gene TRBV21-1 combines with J gene TRBJ2-3; the table's D call, TRBD2, has no DNA check behind it. TRBV21-1 is marked as a pseudogene. The CDR3 has 16 residues. CDR3 protein: CASSKGLAGGHDTQYF. The DNA for the CDR3 is TGTGCCAGCAGCAAAGGACTAGCGGGGGGGCACGATACGCAGTATTTT.